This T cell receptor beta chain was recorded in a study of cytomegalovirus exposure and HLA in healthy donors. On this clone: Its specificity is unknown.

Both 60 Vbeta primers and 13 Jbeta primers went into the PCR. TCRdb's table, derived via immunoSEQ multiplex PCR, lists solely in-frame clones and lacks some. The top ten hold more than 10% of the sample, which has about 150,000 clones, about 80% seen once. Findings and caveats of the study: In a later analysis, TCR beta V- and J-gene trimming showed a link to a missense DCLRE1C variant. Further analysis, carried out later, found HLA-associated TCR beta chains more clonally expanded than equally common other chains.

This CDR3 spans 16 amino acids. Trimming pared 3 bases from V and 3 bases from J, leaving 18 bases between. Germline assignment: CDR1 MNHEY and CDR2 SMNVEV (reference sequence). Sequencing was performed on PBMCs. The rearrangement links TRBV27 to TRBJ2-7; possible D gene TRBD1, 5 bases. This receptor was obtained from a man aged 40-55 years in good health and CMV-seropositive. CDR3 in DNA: TGTGCCAGCAGTTTGGGGCGGCAGCCTCTATTCTACGAGCAGTACTTC. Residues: CASSLGRQPLFYEQYF.